Listed below are T cell receptor beta chains from one sample, sequenced in a study of blood T cell repertoires in COVID-19. The data were produced by immunoSEQ multiplex PCR, yet TCRdb's version contains in-frame clones alone and is incomplete. The sample yields 470,000 or so clones, 80% to 90% seen once. The sample taken for sequencing was peripheral blood. The receptors derive from a human donor in a cohort sampled during active COVID-19. Each CDR3 is given with its conserved first and last residue. The D gene is left open where the match is weak. The size entry is marked missing in some rows and otherwise reads once, few, many or a size class.

V,J,D,size,DNA,CDR3
TRBV9,TRBJ2-1,TRBD1,-,TGTGCCAGCAGCGATGGTTGGACAGGGGGCGATGAGCAGTTCTTC,CASSDGWTGGDEQFF
TRBV9,TRBJ2-1,TRBD2,-,TGTGCCAGCAGCGCGGGGACTAGCGGGAGGGCCTATGAGCAGTTCTTC,CASSAGTSGRAYEQFF
TRBV9,TRBJ2-3,TRBD1,-,TGTGCCAGCAGCGTGGGGACAGCTGATACGCAGTATTTT,CASSVGTADTQYF
TRBV5-1,TRBJ2-3,TRBD2,-,TGCGCCAGCAGCTCGGGACTAGCGGGAGATACGCAGTATTTT,CASSSGLAGDTQYF
TRBV7-8,TRBJ2-7,-,-,TGTGCCAGCAGCTCTAGCCGGTTGGTGGAGCAGTACTTC,CASSSSRLVEQYF
TRBV7-2,TRBJ1-1,-,-,TGTGCCAGCAGCCAGGGTGGCCCCATGAACACTGAAGCTTTCTTT,CASSQGGPMNTEAFF
TRBV11-2,TRBJ2-7,-,-,TGTGCCAGCAGCTTGGGGCTGGGCTACCGGCAGTACTTC,CASSLGLGYRQYF
TRBV12-3/TRBV12-4,TRBJ1-1,-,-,TGTGCCAGCAGTTTAGGGCAGGGAGCTTTCTTT,CASSLGQGAFF
TRBV19,TRBJ1-1,TRBD1,once,TGTGCCAGTAGTACCACAGGGGGCACTGAAGCTTTCTTT,CASSTTGGTEAFF
TRBV6-2/TRBV6-3,TRBJ1-2,TRBD1,-,TGTGCCAGCAGCCGCGGACAGGGGGCAGGTGGTGGCTACACCTTC,CASSRGQGAGGGYTF
TRBV9,TRBJ2-3,TRBD1,-,TGTGCCAGCAGCGCCGACAGGGGCGGAACAGATACGCAGTATTTT,CASSADRGGTDTQYF
TRBV6-2/TRBV6-3,TRBJ2-3,-,few,TGTGCCAGCAGTTGGGGTGGAGGGAGCGCAGATACGCAGTATTTT,CASSWGGGSADTQYF
TRBV5-1,TRBJ2-7,-,few,TGCGCCAGCAGCTTTCGGTTGTACGAGCAGTACTTC,CASSFRLYEQYF
TRBV30,TRBJ2-3,TRBD2,-,TGTGCCCAGCACGGGGGGATGCCCAAAGATACGCAGTATTTT,CAQHGGMPKDTQYF
TRBV27,TRBJ2-1,TRBD1,-,TGTGCCAGCAGTTTAACAGGGGCCTCCTACAATGAGCAGTTCTTC,CASSLTGASYNEQFF
TRBV9,TRBJ2-2,-,few,TGTGCCAGCGTGCGGGGACCCGACACCGGGGAGCTGTTTTTT,CASVRGPDTGELFF
TRBV5-1,TRBJ2-7,-,few,TGCGCCAGCAGCTTGGCAGGTCTTACCTCCTACGAGCAGTACTTC,CASSLAGLTSYEQYF
TRBV6-5,TRBJ1-1,-,-,TGTGCCAGCAGTCCTTTGTGGAACACTGAAGCTTTCTTT,CASSPLWNTEAFF
TRBV7-9,TRBJ1-2,TRBD1,-,TGTGCCAGCAGCGGGCCGGGACAGGGGTCAAGGTATGGCTACACCTTC,CASSGPGQGSRYGYTF
TRBV5-1,TRBJ2-3,-,-,TGCGCCAGCAGCTTGGACCGCGAGGCAGATACGCAGTATTTT,CASSLDREADTQYF
TRBV5-6,TRBJ2-7,-,-,TGTGCCAGCAGCTTGGGTCAGATCTACGAGCAGTACTTC,CASSLGQIYEQYF
TRBV21-1,TRBJ1-2,-,-,TGTGCCAGCACCTTTCTAGGATTGGAGGATGGCTACACCTTC,CASTFLGLEDGYTF
TRBV20-1,TRBJ2-1,TRBD2,-,TGCAGTGCTAGTATAGGACTAGCGGGACCCCTTAGGTACAATGAGCAGTTCTTC,CSASIGLAGPLRYNEQFF
TRBV5-1,TRBJ1-1,TRBD1,few,TGCGCCAGCAGCTCCAGGGGGTCTGGGATGAACACTGAAGCTTTCTTT,CASSSRGSGMNTEAFF
TRBV6-6,TRBJ2-2,-,-,TGTGCCAGCAGTTCTGGCGGAGCAAGGACCGGGGAGCTGTTTTTT,CASSSGGARTGELFF
TRBV28,TRBJ1-2,-,-,TGTGCCAGCAGTTCCGGGACATTAGTCGATAACTATGGCTACACCTTC,CASSSGTLVDNYGYTF
TRBV7-2,TRBJ2-1,TRBD2,few,TGTGCCAGCAGCTTAGAGGGACTAGCGGGAGTTCGTGAGCAGTTCTTC,CASSLEGLAGVREQFF
TRBV9,TRBJ2-2,TRBD1,-,TGTGCCAGCAGTTTTACAGGGGTCTTTAACACCGGGGAGCTGTTTTTT,CASSFTGVFNTGELFF
TRBV2,TRBJ2-7,TRBD2,-,TGTGCCAGCAGTGAAGGGCTAGCGGGAGCCTACGAGCAGTACTTC,CASSEGLAGAYEQYF
TRBV2,TRBJ1-5,TRBD1,-,TGTGCCAGCAGCCTGACAGGGTACAATCAGCCCCAGCATTTT,CASSLTGYNQPQHF
TRBV14,TRBJ2-1,TRBD2,-,TGTGCCAGCAGCCAACTACTAGCGGGATCACTAAATGAGCAGTTCTTC,CASSQLLAGSLNEQFF
TRBV11-3,TRBJ2-2,-,-,TGTGCCAGCAGCTTAGCCGGTACCACCGGGGAGCTGTTTTTT,CASSLAGTTGELFF
TRBV19,TRBJ2-1,TRBD2,-,TGTGCCAGTAGTTCCCGGACTAGCGGGGAAGTGCGCTCCTACAATGAGCAGTTCTTC,CASSSRTSGEVRSYNEQFF
TRBV7-8,TRBJ1-6,-,-,TGTGCCAGCAGCTTAGTTGGCAGTTATAATTCACCCCTCCACTTT,CASSLVGSYNSPLHF
TRBV19,TRBJ2-1,TRBD1,-,TGTGCCAGTAGTACCGGGACAGGGTACAATGAGCAGTTCTTC,CASSTGTGYNEQFF
TRBV5-1,TRBJ2-1,TRBD2,-,TGCGCCACCTTGGCGCTAGCGGGAGGAGACAATGAGCAGTTCTTC,CATLALAGGDNEQFF
TRBV5-1,TRBJ2-3,TRBD2,-,TGCGCCAGCAGCTGGCCGGGGCGGGGGGGCACAGATACGCAGTATTTT,CASSWPGRGGTDTQYF
TRBV30,TRBJ1-6,TRBD1,-,TGTGCCTGGATCCCAGCCGGGACAGGGGGCCTTAATTCACCCCTCCACTTT,CAWIPAGTGGLNSPLHF
TRBV30,TRBJ2-1,TRBD2,-,TGTGCCTGGTCTAGCGGGAGGACCGGTTACAATGAGCAGTTCTTC,CAWSSGRTGYNEQFF
TRBV19,TRBJ1-1,-,-,TGTGCCAGTAGTGTCGTCCAGGCTGGCACTGAAGCTTTCTTT,CASSVVQAGTEAFF
TRBV7-8,TRBJ2-1,TRBD2,-,TGTGCCAGCAGCCTATCGACTAGCGGGAGTTGGCGACAGTTCTTC,CASSLSTSGSWRQFF
TRBV6-2/TRBV6-3,TRBJ2-5,-,-,TGTGCCAGCAGTTACTCGTCGGCGGTCCAAGAGACCCAGTACTTC,CASSYSSAVQETQYF
TRBV3-1/TRBV3-2,TRBJ2-3,TRBD2,-,TGTGCCAGCAGCCAAGACCCAGCGGGGAGCACAGATACGCAGTATTTT,CASSQDPAGSTDTQYF